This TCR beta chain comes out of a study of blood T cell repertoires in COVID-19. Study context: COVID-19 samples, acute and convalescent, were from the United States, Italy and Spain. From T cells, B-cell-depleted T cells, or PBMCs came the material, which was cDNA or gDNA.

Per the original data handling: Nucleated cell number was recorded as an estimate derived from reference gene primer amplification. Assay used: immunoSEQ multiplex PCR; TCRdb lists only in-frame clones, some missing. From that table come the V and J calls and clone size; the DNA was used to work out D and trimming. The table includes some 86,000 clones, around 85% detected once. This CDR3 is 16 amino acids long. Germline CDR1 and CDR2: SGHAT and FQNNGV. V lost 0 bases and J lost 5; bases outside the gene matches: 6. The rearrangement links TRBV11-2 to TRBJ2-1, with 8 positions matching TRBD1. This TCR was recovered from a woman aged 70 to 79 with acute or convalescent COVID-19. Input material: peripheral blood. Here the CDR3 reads CASSLDPGQANNEQFF. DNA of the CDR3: TGTGCCAGCAGCTTAGATCCGGGACAGGCCAACAATGAGCAGTTCTTC.